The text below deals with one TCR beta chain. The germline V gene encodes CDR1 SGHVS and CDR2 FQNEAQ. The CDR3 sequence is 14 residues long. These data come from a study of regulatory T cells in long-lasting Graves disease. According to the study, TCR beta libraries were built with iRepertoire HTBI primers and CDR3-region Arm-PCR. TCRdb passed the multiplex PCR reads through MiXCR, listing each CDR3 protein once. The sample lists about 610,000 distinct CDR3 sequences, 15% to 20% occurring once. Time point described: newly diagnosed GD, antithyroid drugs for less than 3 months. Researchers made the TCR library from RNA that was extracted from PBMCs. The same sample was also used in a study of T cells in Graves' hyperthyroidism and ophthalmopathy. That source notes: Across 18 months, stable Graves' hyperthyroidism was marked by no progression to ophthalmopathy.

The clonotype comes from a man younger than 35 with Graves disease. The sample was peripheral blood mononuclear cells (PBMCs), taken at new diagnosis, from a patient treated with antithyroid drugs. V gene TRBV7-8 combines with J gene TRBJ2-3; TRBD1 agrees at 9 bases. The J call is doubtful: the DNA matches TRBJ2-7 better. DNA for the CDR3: TGTGCCAGCAGCCCGACGACAGGGGGCTACGAGCAGTACTTC. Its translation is CASSPTTGGYEQYF.